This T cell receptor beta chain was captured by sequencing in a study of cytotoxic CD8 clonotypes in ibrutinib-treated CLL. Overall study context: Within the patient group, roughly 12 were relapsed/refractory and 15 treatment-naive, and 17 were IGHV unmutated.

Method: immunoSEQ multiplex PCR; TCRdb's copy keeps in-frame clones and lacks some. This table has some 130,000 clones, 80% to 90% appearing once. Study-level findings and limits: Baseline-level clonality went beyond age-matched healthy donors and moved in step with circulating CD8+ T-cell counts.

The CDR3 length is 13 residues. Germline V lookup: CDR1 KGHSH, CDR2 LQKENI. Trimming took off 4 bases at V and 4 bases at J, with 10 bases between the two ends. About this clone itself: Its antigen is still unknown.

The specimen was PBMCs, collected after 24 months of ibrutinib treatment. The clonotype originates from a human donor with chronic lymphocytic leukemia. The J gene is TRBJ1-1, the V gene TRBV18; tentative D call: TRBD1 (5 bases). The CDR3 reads CASSLAGGTEAFF. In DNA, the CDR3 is TGTGCCAGCTCACTCGCGGGGGGCACTGAAGCTTTCTTT. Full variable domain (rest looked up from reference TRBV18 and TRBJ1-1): NAGVMQNPRHLVRRRGQEARLRCSPMKGHSHVYWYRQLPEEGLKFMVYLQKENIIDESGMPKERFSAEFPKEGPSILRIQQVVRGDSAAYFCASSLAGGTEAFFGQGTRLTVV.